The 3 T cell receptor beta chains in this list originate from one sample, sequenced in a study of blood T cell repertoires in COVID-19. The table came from immunoSEQ multiplex PCR; TCRdb's copy has only in-frame clones and leaves some out. The sample consists of about 80,000 clones, approximately 83% of them appearing once. The sequenced material came from peripheral blood. Receptors originate from a human donor in a cohort sampled during active COVID-19.

The CDR3 nucleotides read TGTGCCAGCAGGCTAGGCAGGGGGCCCCTACGGGGCTACACCTTC. Translation gives CASRLGRGPLRGYTF. V gene TRBV28 combines with J gene TRBJ1-2, with 8 positions matching TRBD1. Trimming at V came to 6 bases and at J to 8 bases, leaving 14 bases not matched to a gene. Germline-derived CDR1 and CDR2 are MDHEN and SYDVKM. The CDR3 runs to 15 residues.

The chain has TRBV6-4 and TRBJ1-4; no reliable D call. From germline, CDR1 is MRHNA and CDR2 SNTAGT. CDR3 length equals 14 residues. V lost 3 bases and J 5 bases, leaving 10 bases between the germline ends. CDR3 region: CASSEPRQNEKLFF. The CDR3, as DNA: TGTGCCAGCAGTGAACCCAGGCAGAATGAAAAACTGTTTTTT.

The CDR3, as DNA: TGTGCCAGCAGCTTAGCAGCGGGAGTGGTCGGGGAGCTGTTTTTT. It is translated as CASSLAAGVVGELFF. This rearrangement joins TRBV7-6 to TRBJ2-2; 8 nucleotides match TRBD2. The length of the CDR3 is 15 residues. Germline CDR1 is SGHVS and CDR2 is FNYEAQ. V was pared by 0 bases and J by 7 bases, with 4 bases of the junction left unmatched.